This TCR beta chain was captured in a study of immune evolution from preneoplasia to lung adenocarcinoma (dated by TCRdb to 2020 to 2023). In the study overall: HLA loss of heterozygosity was seen in about 7.6%, 15% and 36% of AIS, MIA and ADC lesions, and in no AAH lesions. According to the study, some 97 samples were used for TCR sequencing. The sample size depended on which specimens were available, not on a prior power calculation. Resected precursor lesions (AAH, AIS, MIA) and invasive adenocarcinomas were each compared against paired morphologically normal lung tissue. POLYSOLVER was used to infer class I HLA alleles from exome data, and LOHHLA was used to detect allele-specific HLA loss. Immune contexture across lung adenocarcinoma precursors and invasive adenocarcinoma was profiled using immune gene expression, TCR sequencing and multiplex immunofluorescence. The immune data were integrated with whole exome sequencing and methylation data from the same cohort of nodules. In total, the cohort included 50 to 60 patients with pulmonary nodules, all of whom underwent surgical resection. TCR sequencing data came from 51 patients. Study-wide conclusions, independent of this receptor: The highest top T cell clone frequencies were observed in normal lung, and a progressive decrease in top T cell clone frequencies appeared to occur from AAH through AIS, MIA and invasive adenocarcinoma. The findings reflected association rather than direct causation, and larger cohorts with long-term follow-up and longitudinal biopsies were considered necessary. The highest T cell clonality was observed in KRAS-mutant nodules compared with EGFR-mutant or double wild-type lesions. Clonality was highest in normal lung, while later-stage lesions appeared to show lower clonality but higher T cell density and diversity. Because every patient came from Japan and China, how well the results apply to Western populations was uncertain.

Patients underwent resection in Japan or China between about 2013 and 2018. Two lung cancer pathologists independently reviewed H&E slides to confirm the histologic diagnosis of every case. For nucleic acid extraction, premalignant or tumor cells were enriched by macro-dissection following pathologic assessment. FFPE tissue was used for DNA isolation with the AllPrep DNA/RNA FFPE Kit. Its CDR3 holds 13 amino acids, cysteine through phenylalanine. This entry keeps only the CDR3 DNA: 39 bases, framed from base 1. The V and J ends are trimmed by 6 bases and 3 bases, leaving 12 bases between them. Taken from the germline V gene, the CDR1 and CDR2 loops are MNHNS and SASEGT. TCR beta CDR3 regions were sequenced from DNA using the immunoSEQ hsTCRbeta Kit. In the original analysis: The ImmunoSEQ Analyzer was used to analyse the TCR sequencing data. T cell clonality was defined as 1 minus Pielou's evenness, as computed on productive rearrangements. The inverse Simpson index, applied to productive templates, was used to measure T cell diversity. T cell density was defined as TCR beta template counts normalized to usable DNA, with usable DNA estimated by amplification and sequencing of housekeeping genes. Two-sided Kruskal-Wallis tests were used to compare TCR metrics between histologic stages. The source is immuneACCESS, and TCRdb retained only in-frame sequences with V and J called. Part of the clones is not carried over; for the studies checked, unresolved V genes explain less than half of this, and the remainder is unexplained. V, J and clone size were drawn from that table, and D and trimming were deduced from the DNA. In all, the sample holds about 6,300 clones, and over 70% of those were seen once. Of the sample, roughly 2.5% is held by the ten largest clones.

Details on this clone: Its antigen target is currently unknown. Base qualities are not provided; no much larger clone lies one nucleotide away.

Sequenced material: FFPE lung adenocarcinoma in situ tissue. This specimen's cell subset or site label, per the study, means: preinvasive adenocarcinoma in situ (AIS). Here the chain combines TRBV6-1 and TRBJ2-7, and the D gene may be TRBD1, 5 bases matching. The sequence was collected from a donor of 70 years or more with lung adenocarcinoma. For the CDR3, the sequence is CASRSDTRYEQYF. In nucleotide form, the sequence is TGTGCCAGCAGATCGGACACTCGCTACGAGCAGTACTTC.